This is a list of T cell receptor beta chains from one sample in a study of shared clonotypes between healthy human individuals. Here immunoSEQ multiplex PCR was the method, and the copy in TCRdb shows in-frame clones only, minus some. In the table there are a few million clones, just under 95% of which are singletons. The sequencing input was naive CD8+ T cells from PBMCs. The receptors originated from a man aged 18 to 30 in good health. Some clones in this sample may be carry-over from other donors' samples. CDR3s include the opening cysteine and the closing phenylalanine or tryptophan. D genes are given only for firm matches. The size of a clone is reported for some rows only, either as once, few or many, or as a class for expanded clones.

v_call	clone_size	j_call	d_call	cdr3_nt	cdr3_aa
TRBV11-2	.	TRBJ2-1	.	TGTGCCAGCAGCTTAGAGGGGCGGGGTCGGGTTTACAATGAGCAGTTCTTC	CASSLEGRGRVYNEQFF
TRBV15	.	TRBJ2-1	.	TGTGCCACCAGCCCCGGGACGCCATTCAATGAGCAGTTCTTC	CATSPGTPFNEQFF
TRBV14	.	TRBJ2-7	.	TGTGCCAGCAGCCAAGGCGCCGAGCAGTACTTC	CASSQGAEQYF
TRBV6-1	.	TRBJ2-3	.	TGTGCCAGCAGTGACCTTGACAGCACAGATACGCAGTATTTT	CASSDLDSTDTQYF
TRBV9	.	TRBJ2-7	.	TGTGCCAGCAGCGTAGGGGCCAGGGACCACGAGCAGTACTTC	CASSVGARDHEQYF
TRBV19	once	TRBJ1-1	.	TGTGCCAGTAGCCCCCGGCTGGGCAGATATAGCACTGAAGCTTTCTTT	CASSPRLGRYSTEAFF
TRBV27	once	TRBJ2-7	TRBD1	TGTGCCAGCAGTGTCGGGACAGCCTACGAGCAGTACTTC	CASSVGTAYEQYF
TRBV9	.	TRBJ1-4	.	TGTGCCAGCAGCGTGACAAGCTCAGCTAATGAAAAACTGTTTTTT	CASSVTSSANEKLFF
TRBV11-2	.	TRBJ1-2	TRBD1	TGTGCCAGCAGCCGGAGGTTTACAGGGGGCAATGGCTACACCTTC	CASSRRFTGGNGYTF
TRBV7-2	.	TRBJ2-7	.	TGTGCCAGCAGCCAGAAGCGGAAACTTTACTACGAGCAGTACTTC	CASSQKRKLYYEQYF
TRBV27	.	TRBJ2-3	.	TGTGCCAGCAGTTTATATGGCGGGGACCTCACAGATACGCAGTATTTT	CASSLYGGDLTDTQYF
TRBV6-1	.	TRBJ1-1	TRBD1	TGTGCCAGCAGCGGACAGGGGGCCACTGAAGCTTTCTTT	CASSGQGATEAFF
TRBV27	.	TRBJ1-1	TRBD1	TGTGCCAGCAGGGGGACAGGAAAGAACACTGAAGCTTTCTTT	CASRGTGKNTEAFF
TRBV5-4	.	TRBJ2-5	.	TGTGCCAGCAGCTCTAGATCCGAGACCCAGTACTTC	CASSSRSETQYF
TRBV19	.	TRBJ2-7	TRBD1	TGTGCCAGTAGTATTAGGACAGGGGCCTACGAGCAGTACTTC	CASSIRTGAYEQYF
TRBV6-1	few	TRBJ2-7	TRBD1	TGTGCCAGCAAGGACAGGGTAGACTACGAGCAGTACTTC	CASKDRVDYEQYF
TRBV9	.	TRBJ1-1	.	TGTGCCAGCAGCTTAGGGGACCGCCACACTGAAGCTTTCTTT	CASSLGDRHTEAFF
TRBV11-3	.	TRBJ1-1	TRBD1	TGTGCCAGCAGCACCCGACAGGGGGGGATGAACACTGAAGCTTTCTTT	CASSTRQGGMNTEAFF
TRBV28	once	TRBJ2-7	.	TGTGCCAGCGGCCGACTGTGGGAGGAGGTCCACGAGCAGTACTTC	CASGRLWEEVHEQYF
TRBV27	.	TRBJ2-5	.	TGTGCCAGCGGACGGGAGACCCAGTACTTC	CASGRETQYF
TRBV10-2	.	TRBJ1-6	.	TGCGCCAGCAGTGAGGAGAGGGGCGCTAATTCACCCCTCCACTTT	CASSEERGANSPLHF
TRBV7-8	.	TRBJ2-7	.	TGTGCCAGCAGCCCCGGGATCTCTCCCTCCTACGAGCAGTACTTC	CASSPGISPSYEQYF
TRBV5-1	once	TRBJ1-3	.	TGCGCCAGCAGCCCGCTTTGGGCCGAGGGGGAAATCTCTGGAAACACCATATATTTT	CASSPLWAEGEISGNTIYF
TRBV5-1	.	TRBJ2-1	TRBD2	TGCGCCAGCAGCTCCGGACTAGCCCACTCCTACAATGAGCAGTTCTTC	CASSSGLAHSYNEQFF
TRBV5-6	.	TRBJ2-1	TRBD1	TGTGCCAGCAGCTTGGGGACAGGGTACAATGAGCAGTTCTTC	CASSLGTGYNEQFF
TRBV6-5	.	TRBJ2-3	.	TGTGCCAGCAGCCTAAGCTCGGATGGCACAGATACGCAGTATTTT	CASSLSSDGTDTQYF
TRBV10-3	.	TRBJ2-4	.	TGTGCCATCAGTGACCCTCAGGGGTCCAAAAACATTCAGTACTTC	CAISDPQGSKNIQYF
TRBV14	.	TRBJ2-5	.	TGTGCCAGCAGCCCCCCAGGGGTGCGGAAAGAGACCCAGTACTTC	CASSPPGVRKETQYF
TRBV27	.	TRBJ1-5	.	TGTGCCAGCAGTTTATTTCCATCGGGACAGCCCCAGCATTTT	CASSLFPSGQPQHF
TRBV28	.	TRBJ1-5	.	TGTGCCAGCAATCCCACAGTCTATAGCAATCAGCCCCAGCATTTT	CASNPTVYSNQPQHF
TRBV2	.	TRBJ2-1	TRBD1	TGTGCCAGCAGGCAGGGGGCCGGGCGCTCCTACAATGAGCAGTTCTTC	CASRQGAGRSYNEQFF
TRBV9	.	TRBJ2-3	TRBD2	TGTGCCAGCAGCGGGGGACTAGGAAATATTGCAGATACGCAGTATTTT	CASSGGLGNIADTQYF
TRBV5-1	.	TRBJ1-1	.	TGCGCCAGCAGCCGAGCACGAGGGAGGTTGGGCACTGAAGCTTTCTTT	CASSRARGRLGTEAFF
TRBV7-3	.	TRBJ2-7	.	TGTGCCAGCAGCTTAACCCATCGGGCGGCATCCTACGAGCAGTACTTC	CASSLTHRAASYEQYF
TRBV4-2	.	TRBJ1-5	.	TGTGCCAGCAGCCAAGACGACGGAGGAAATCAGCCCCAGCATTTT	CASSQDDGGNQPQHF
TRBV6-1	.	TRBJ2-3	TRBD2	TGTGCCAGCAGTGAACCGGGAGCGGGAGGCCTAAGCACAGATACGCAGTATTTT	CASSEPGAGGLSTDTQYF
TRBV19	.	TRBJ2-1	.	TGTGCCAGTAGTATAAGTGTAGGGAGTGGGCCTGGGGGGTTCTTC	CASSISVGSGPGGFF
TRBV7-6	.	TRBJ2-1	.	TGTGCCAGCAGCACCCCGGTGGACTCGTTTAACAATGAGCAGTTCTTC	CASSTPVDSFNNEQFF
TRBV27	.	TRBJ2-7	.	TGTGCCAGCAGTCCCGTGATGGGGACTGTCTACGAGCAGTACTTC	CASSPVMGTVYEQYF
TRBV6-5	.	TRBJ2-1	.	TGTGCCAGCAGTTACTCGACCTACAATGAGCAGTTCTTC	CASSYSTYNEQFF
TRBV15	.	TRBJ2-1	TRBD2	TGTGCCACCAGTGCTAGCGCGGGAGCGACCTATGAGCAGTTCTTC	CATSASAGATYEQFF
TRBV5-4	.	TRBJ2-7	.	TGTGCCAGCAGCTCCCTAACCGGGGGCACCTACGAGCAGTACTTC	CASSSLTGGTYEQYF
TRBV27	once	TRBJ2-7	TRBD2	TGTGCCAGCAGTTTAGCGGGAGGGCTGGGAGAGCAGTACTTC	CASSLAGGLGEQYF
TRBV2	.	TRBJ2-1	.	TGTGCCAGCAGTGAAATTAGATATGAGCAGTTCTTC	CASSEIRYEQFF
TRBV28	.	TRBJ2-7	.	TGTGCCAGCAGTTTTTTTTTGGGCCCGGGCGACAGAAGCTACGAGCAGTACTTC	CASSFFLGPGDRSYEQYF
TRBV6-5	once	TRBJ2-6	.	TGTGCCAGCAGCCCCACCTGGGGATGGGCCGACGTCCTGACTTTC	CASSPTWGWADVLTF
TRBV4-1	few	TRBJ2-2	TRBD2	TGCGCCAGCAGCCATGGAACGGGACTAGCGGTCGGGGAGCTGTTTTTT	CASSHGTGLAVGELFF
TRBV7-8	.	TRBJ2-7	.	TGTGCCAGCAGCTTAGAAGCCTGGAGCTCCTACGAGCAGTACTTC	CASSLEAWSSYEQYF
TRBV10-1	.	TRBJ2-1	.	TGCGCCGCACCCCGGATCGAGGGAGGCCCTTACAATGAGCAGTTCTTC	CAAPRIEGGPYNEQFF
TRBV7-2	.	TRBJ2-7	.	TGTGCCAGCAGCTTAGACGTGTACTACGAGCAGTACTTC	CASSLDVYYEQYF
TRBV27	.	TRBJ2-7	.	TGTGCCAGCAGTGCCAGGGGACTCTCCTACGAGCAGTACTTC	CASSARGLSYEQYF
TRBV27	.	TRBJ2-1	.	TGTGCCAGCAGTCCATCGAGCGGTGCTATTTACAATGAGCAGTTCTTC	CASSPSSGAIYNEQFF
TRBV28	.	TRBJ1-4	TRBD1	TGTGCCAGCAGGGTGGGGGACAGGGGCCCAACTAATGAAAAACTGTTTTTT	CASRVGDRGPTNEKLFF
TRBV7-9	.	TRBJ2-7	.	TGTGCCAGCAGTCAGAGCAACGAGCAGTACTTC	CASSQSNEQYF
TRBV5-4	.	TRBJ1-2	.	TGTGCCAGCAGCCCATCCCAGCGCCTCTATGGCTACACCTTC	CASSPSQRLYGYTF
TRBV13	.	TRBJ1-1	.	TGTGCCAGCAGCAGCAGGGTCGGAGGAACTCTTATGGGCACTGAAGCTTTCTTT	CASSSRVGGTLMGTEAFF
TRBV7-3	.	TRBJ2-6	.	TGTGCCAGCAGCTTACTAGGGACGCCCTCTGGGGCCAACGTCCTGACTTTC	CASSLLGTPSGANVLTF